Listed below are T cell receptor beta chains from one sample, sequenced in a study of Graves' ophthalmopathy and Graves' hyperthyroidism. TCRdb processed the multiplex PCR reads anew with MiXCR; each CDR3 protein has one entry. The sample has almost 400,000 distinct CDR3 sequences, around 18% seen once; the top ten hold roughly 1.5%. Sequencing was carried out using peripheral blood. These TCRs come from a young woman with Graves' ophthalmopathy. The CDR3 runs from the conserved cysteine through the conserved F or W. Each record gives: V gene, clone size, J gene, D gene, CDR3 protein, CDR3 DNA. D genes are given only for firm matches. Clone size is given for some rows only: seen once, a few or many times, or a class if the clone is expanded.

TRBV6-1	many	TRBJ2-7	TRBD1	CASSAGDSIYYEQYF	TGTGCCAGCAGCGCCGGGGACAGCATATACTACGAGCAGTACTTC
TRBV5-4	many	TRBJ1-6	NA	CASSLTLSYNSPLHF	TGTGCCAGCAGCTTGACACTCTCCTATAATTCACCCCTCCACTTT
TRBV11-2	many	TRBJ1-5	NA	CASSPVTGRGQPQHF	TGTGCCAGCAGCCCCGTAACAGGGCGGGGTCAGCCCCAGCATTTT
TRBV16	many	TRBJ2-4	NA	CASSHQQTLAKNIQYF	TGTGCCAGCAGCCATCAACAGACCCTAGCCAAAAACATTCAGTACTTC
TRBV28	many	TRBJ1-5	NA	CASTPVGRENQPQHF	TGTGCCAGCACCCCGGTCGGGAGGGAAAATCAGCCCCAGCATTTT
TRBV14	many	TRBJ2-7	NA	CASSRSRYEQYF	TGTGCCAGCAGTCGATCCCGTTACGAGCAGTACTTC
TRBV7-2	many	TRBJ2-7	TRBD1	CASSLAGQGAGEQYF	TGTGCCAGCAGCTTAGCGGGACAGGGGGCAGGCGAGCAGTACTTC
TRBV7-8	NA	TRBJ2-5	NA	CASSHIPRDPQETQYF	TGTGCCAGCAGCCATATCCCCAGGGACCCACAAGAGACCCAGTACTTC
TRBV12-3/TRBV12-4	NA	TRBJ1-5	TRBD1	CASSSTGLRNQPQHF	TGTGCCAGCAGTTCGACAGGGCTACGCAATCAGCCCCAGCATTTT
TRBV12-3/TRBV12-4	many	TRBJ2-7	TRBD2	CASSLRGEGPNEQYF	TGTGCCAGCAGTCTACGCGGGGAGGGCCCCAACGAGCAGTACTTC
TRBV6-2/TRBV6-3	many	TRBJ1-1	NA	CASSYSWANTEAFF	TGTGCCAGCAGTTACTCGTGGGCGAACACTGAAGCTTTCTTT
TRBV6-5	many	TRBJ1-5	NA	CASSYSSGHQPQHF	TGTGCCAGCAGTTACTCGAGCGGGCATCAGCCCCAGCATTTT
TRBV5-1	few	TRBJ2-5	NA	CASSLGVGAKGETQYF	TGCGCCAGCAGCTTGGGTGTGGGGGCGAAGGGGGAGACCCAGTACTTC
TRBV7-9	many	TRBJ2-7	NA	CASSLLGGAAYEQYF	TGTGCCAGCAGCTTATTGGGGGGAGCCGCCTACGAGCAGTACTTC
TRBV5-1	many	TRBJ2-7	NA	CASSLASTSSYEQYF	TGCGCCAGCAGCTTGGCCTCCACGAGCTCCTACGAGCAGTACTTC
TRBV6-2/TRBV6-3	many	TRBJ1-1	NA	CASSYSYPMNTEAFF	TGTGCCAGCAGTTACTCGTATCCTATGAACACTGAAGCTTTCTTT
TRBV15	many	TRBJ2-5	TRBD1	CATSRTLTGVQETQYF	TGTGCCACCAGCAGGACTCTAACAGGGGTTCAAGAGACCCAGTACTTC
TRBV18	many	TRBJ1-1	NA	CASSPPGAIVRMNTEAFF	TGTGCCAGCTCACCACCCGGGGCAATCGTGAGAATGAACACTGAAGCTTTCTTT
TRBV6-2/TRBV6-3	many	TRBJ1-2	TRBD1	CASSYSDRESDGYTF	TGTGCCAGCAGTTACTCGGACAGGGAGAGCGATGGCTACACCTTC
TRBV6-4	NA	TRBJ2-2	NA	CATSGGQNANTGELFF	TGTGCCACCTCCGGGGGGCAGAACGCGAACACCGGGGAGCTGTTTTTT
TRBV20-1	many	TRBJ2-3	NA	CSARVADTQYF	TGCAGTGCTAGAGTGGCAGATACGCAGTATTTT
TRBV10-3	many	TRBJ1-1	NA	CAITHGGLENTEAFF	TGTGCCATCACTCACGGGGGGCTAGAGAACACTGAAGCTTTCTTT
TRBV28	NA	TRBJ2-4	TRBD1	CASSQTGGAKNIQYF	TGTGCCAGCAGTCAGACAGGGGGGGCCAAAAACATTCAGTACTTC
TRBV27	many	TRBJ1-1	NA	CASSAGMGTEAFF	TGTGCCAGCAGTGCAGGGATGGGCACTGAAGCTTTCTTT
TRBV6-1	many	TRBJ2-7	TRBD1	CASSQTGVSYEQYF	TGTGCCAGCAGTCAGACAGGGGTCTCCTACGAGCAGTACTTC
TRBV4-3	many	TRBJ2-2	NA	CASSQDWRAGELFF	TGCGCCAGCAGCCAAGATTGGAGGGCCGGGGAGCTGTTTTTT
TRBV28	many	TRBJ2-5	NA	CASSPPTVPQETQYF	TGTGCCAGCAGTCCACCGACGGTCCCTCAAGAGACCCAGTACTTC
TRBV2	many	TRBJ1-5	NA	CATRGSSNQPQHF	TGTGCCACCAGGGGCTCTAGCAATCAGCCCCAGCATTTT
TRBV7-8	many	TRBJ2-2	TRBD2	CASSLGPMGGRTGELFF	TGTGCCAGCAGCCTCGGGCCAATGGGAGGGAGAACCGGGGAGCTGTTTTTT
TRBV28	many	TRBJ2-3	TRBD2	CASCPGTRLTDTQYF	TGTGCCAGCTGTCCCGGGACTAGACTTACAGATACGCAGTATTTT
TRBV12-3/TRBV12-4	NA	TRBJ1-5	TRBD1	CASSPGQGALSNQPQHF	TGTGCCAGCAGCCCCGGACAGGGGGCGCTTAGCAATCAGCCCCAGCATTTT
TRBV27	many	TRBJ1-2	NA	CASTREPRNGYTF	TGTGCCAGCACCCGGGAGCCCAGGAATGGCTACACCTTC
TRBV30	many	TRBJ2-3	NA	CAWSAPGADTQYF	TGTGCCTGGAGTGCGCCCGGGGCAGATACGCAGTATTTT
TRBV5-5	many	TRBJ2-7	TRBD2	CASSWGTSVSYEQYF	TGTGCCAGCAGCTGGGGGACTAGCGTATCCTACGAGCAGTACTTC
TRBV20-1	many	TRBJ2-7	NA	CSASKGPDGQYF	TGCAGTGCTAGTAAAGGGCCCGACGGACAGTACTTC
TRBV25-1	NA	TRBJ1-2	TRBD1	CASRETGGVYGYTF	TGTGCCAGCAGAGAGACAGGGGGCGTCTATGGCTACACCTTC
TRBV2	many	TRBJ2-5	TRBD2	CASIGTSGKQETQYF	TGTGCCAGCATAGGGACTAGCGGAAAACAAGAGACCCAGTACTTC
TRBV20-1	many	TRBJ1-6	TRBD1	CSATRGQPNSPLHF	TGCAGTGCTACTAGGGGACAGCCCAATTCACCCCTCCACTTT
TRBV28	NA	TRBJ2-2	NA	CASDSGPSNTGELFF	TGTGCCAGCGATTCCGGGCCGAGCAACACCGGGGAGCTGTTTTTT
TRBV11-2	many	TRBJ2-5	NA	CASSLGGENWETQYF	TGTGCCAGCAGCTTAGGAGGAGAAAATTGGGAGACCCAGTACTTC
TRBV12-3/TRBV12-4	NA	TRBJ1-2	TRBD1	CASSLVTGGTGYTF	TGTGCCAGCAGTTTGGTCACAGGGGGCACGGGCTACACCTTC
TRBV4-2	NA	TRBJ2-2	NA	CASSQEEQTRNTGELFF	TGTGCCAGCAGCCAAGAGGAACAGACGAGGAACACCGGGGAGCTGTTTTTT
TRBV29-1	many	TRBJ2-7	NA	CSTAEAYEQYF	TGCAGCACAGCCGAAGCCTACGAGCAGTACTTC
TRBV20-1	many	TRBJ1-3	NA	CSAPLRSASGNTIYF	TGCAGTGCTCCCTTGCGCTCTGCCTCTGGAAACACCATATATTTT
TRBV6-2/TRBV6-3	many	TRBJ1-2	TRBD1	CASSNLQGADYGYTF	TGTGCCAGCAGTAATTTACAGGGGGCTGACTATGGCTACACCTTC
TRBV30	many	TRBJ2-7	NA	CAWSRDDSYEQYF	TGTGCCTGGAGCCGGGACGACTCCTACGAGCAGTACTTC
TRBV20-1	NA	TRBJ2-7	NA	CIAREARRGNHEQYF	TGCATTGCTAGAGAAGCTCGGAGGGGAAACCACGAGCAGTACTTC
TRBV19	many	TRBJ1-1	TRBD1	CASTLSRTGVGNTEAFF	TGTGCCAGTACCCTGTCCCGGACAGGGGTAGGGAACACTGAAGCTTTCTTT